This entry describes one T cell receptor (beta chain). These data originate in a study of Ad26.COV2.S vaccination and SARS-CoV-2 variants. Sequencing was performed with immunoSEQ multiplex PCR; in TCRdb, only in-frame clones are kept and a portion is missing. In the table there are roughly 100,000 clones, around 80% of which are singletons. With 0 bases clipped from V and 3 bases from J, the junction kept 9 bases outside the gene matches. Germline lookup yields CDR1 LNHNV and CDR2 YYDKDF (reference sequence). The CDR3 sequence is 19 residues long. The sample consisted of peripheral blood, taken after recovery from COVID-19. The source is a human donor who had recovered from COVID-19. The chain links TRBV15 to TRBJ2-3; TRBD2 aligns across 13 bases. The CDR3 protein is CATSREPGLAGWRTDTQYF. The CDR3, as DNA: TGTGCCACCAGCAGAGAACCGGGACTAGCGGGGTGGAGGACAGATACGCAGTATTTT. The complete variable domain, with remaining parts taken from reference TRBV15 and TRBJ2-3, reads DAMVIQNPRYQVTQFGKPVTLSCSQTLNHNVMYWYQQKSSQAPKLLFHYYDKDFNNEADTPDNFQSRRPNTSFCFLDIRSPGLGDTAMYLCATSREPGLAGWRTDTQYFGPGTRLTVL.